The 7 T cell receptor beta chains reported below all come from one sample, sequenced in a study of blood T cell repertoires in COVID-19. Sequenced by immunoSEQ multiplex PCR; TCRdb stores in-frame clones only, minus some. The sample includes 150,000 to 200,000 clones, roughly 88% of them seen just once. Source material: PBMCs or T cells enriched from blood (not recorded which). Source of these receptors: a woman aged 55 to 70 who had recovered from COVID-19.

The chain has TRBV18 and TRBJ1-6; D not resolved. This CDR3 has 13 amino acids. Trimming stripped 2 bases from V and 7 bases from J, with 6 bases between. Germline V CDR1 and CDR2: KGHSH, LQKENI. CDR3 protein: CASSPGSNSPLHF. The CDR3 DNA is TGTGCCAGCTCACCAGGGAGCAATTCACCCCTCCACTTT.

This chain connects TRBV24-1 to TRBJ2-2; TRBD2 agrees at 7 bases. Germline loops: CDR1 KGHDR, CDR2 SFDVKD. This CDR3 is 17 amino acids long. V was pared by 5 bases and J by 0 bases, with 8 bases of the junction left unmatched. The CDR3: CATSATSGRANTGELFF. The CDR3 region has the DNA TGTGCCACCAGTGCCACTTCAGGGAGGGCGAACACCGGGGAGCTGTTTTTT.

This chain uses TRBV18 with TRBJ2-5; D gene uncertain. Between the trimmed V and J ends, which lost 8 bases and 2 bases, there was a span of 15 bases. CDR1 is KGHSH, CDR2 LQKENI, per germline. This CDR3 has 14 amino acids. The CDR3 bases are TGTGCCAGCCTCCCTGGGCCGAAGCAAGAGACCCAGTACTTC. Translating gives CASLPGPKQETQYF.

The chain employs TRBV5-6 and TRBJ1-2; 10 bases line up with TRBD1. Germline CDR1 SGHDT, CDR2 YYEEEE. The CDR3 runs 14 residues. V lost 4 bases to trimming and J lost 8 bases; unmatched junction nucleotides: 8. DNA for the CDR3: TGTGCCAGCAGCACTGACAGGGGGCTACGGGGCTACACCTTC. Translating it yields CASSTDRGLRGYTF.

This chain links TRBV5-1 with TRBJ2-7, with a tentative D call TRBD2 (6 bases). The CDR3 is made up of 15 amino acids. CDR1 and CDR2 from the germline V gene are SGHRS and YFSETQ. With 1 base removed from V and 3 bases from J, the gap between germline ends came to 14 bases. The CDR3: CASSLKNGGNYEQYF. The CDR3 DNA sequence: TGCGCCAGCAGCTTGAAAAACGGGGGAAACTACGAGCAGTACTTC.

This clone was found once. The chain links TRBV5-1 to TRBJ1-1; a possible D gene is TRBD1 (5 bases). The CDR3 has 13 amino acids. Trimming pared 6 bases from V and 1 base from J, leaving 10 bases between. Germline CDR1 is SGHRS and CDR2 is YFSETQ. CDR3 sequence: CASTTDRNTEAFF. For the CDR3, the DNA is TGCGCCAGCACCACTGACAGGAACACTGAAGCTTTCTTT.

The chain recombines TRBV6-1 with TRBJ1-2, with D perhaps matching TRBD1 (6 bases). V lost 3 bases and J 8 bases, leaving 16 bases between the germline ends. CDR1 is MNHNS and CDR2 is SASEGT in the germline V gene. This CDR3 comprises 14 residues. CDR3: CASSDRNREEGYTF. The CDR3, as DNA: TGTGCCAGCAGTGATCGAAACAGGGAAGAGGGCTACACCTTC.